These 3 T cell receptor beta chains were all obtained from the same sample, sequenced in a study of cytomegalovirus exposure and HLA in healthy donors. The PCR ran on 60 Vbeta and 13 Jbeta primers. Libraries were prepared by immunoSEQ multiplex PCR; TCRdb keeps only in-frame clonotypes and omits some of them. The sample records 150,000 to 200,000 clones, about 65% being singletons. Sequenced input: PBMCs. Receptor source: a young woman in good health and CMV-seropositive.

This sequence joins TRBV4-3 and TRBJ1-2, with 7 bases aligning to TRBD1. V shed 1 base, J shed 2 bases, and the junction held 1 base outside the gene matches. Germline V gene sequence: CDR1 LGHNA, CDR2 YSLEER. The CDR3 totals 14 residues. CDR3 bases: TGCGCCAGCAGCCAAGGGGACAGAAACTATGGCTACACCTTC. Residues: CASSQGDRNYGYTF.

In nucleotides, the CDR3 is TGTGCCAGCAGCGCCAGGGCTTTAAGCACAGATACGCAGTATTTT. This codes for CASSARALSTDTQYF. The chain joins TRBV6-5 to TRBJ2-3, with D possibly TRBD1 on 5 matching bases. Trimming removed 6 bases at V and 0 bases at J, with 13 bases between. Germline V gene data show CDR1 as MNHEY and CDR2 as SVGAGI. The CDR3 is 15 amino acids.

CDR3 nucleotides: TGTGCCAGCAGCCCAAGGACTAGCGGGGGACAGGCCCCGAACACCGGGGAGCTGTTTTTT. It codes for CASSPRTSGGQAPNTGELFF. The chain employs TRBV9 and TRBJ2-2; 13 nucleotides line up with TRBD2. CDR1 is SGDLS and CDR2 is YYNGEE in the germline V gene. Unmatched junction bases numbered 12, after V lost 4 bases and J lost 0 bases. The CDR3 extends over 20 amino acids. Using reference TRBV9 and TRBJ2-2 for the parts outside the CDR3, the full variable domain is DSGVTQTPKHLITATGQRVTLRCSPRSGDLSVYWYQQSLDQGLQFLIQYYNGEERAKGNILERFSAQQFPDLHSELNLSSLELGDSALYFCASSPRTSGGQAPNTGELFFGEGSRLTVL.